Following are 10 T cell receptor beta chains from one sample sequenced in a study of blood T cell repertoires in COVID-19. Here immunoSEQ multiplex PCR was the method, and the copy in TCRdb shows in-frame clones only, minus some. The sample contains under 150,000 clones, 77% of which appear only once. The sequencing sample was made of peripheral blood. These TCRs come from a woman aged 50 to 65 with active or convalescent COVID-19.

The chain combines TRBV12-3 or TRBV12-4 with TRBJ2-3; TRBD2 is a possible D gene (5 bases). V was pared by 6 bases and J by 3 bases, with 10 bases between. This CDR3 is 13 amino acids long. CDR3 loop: CASSRTWTDTQYF. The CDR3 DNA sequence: TGTGCCAGCAGCCGGACTTGGACAGATACGCAGTATTTT.

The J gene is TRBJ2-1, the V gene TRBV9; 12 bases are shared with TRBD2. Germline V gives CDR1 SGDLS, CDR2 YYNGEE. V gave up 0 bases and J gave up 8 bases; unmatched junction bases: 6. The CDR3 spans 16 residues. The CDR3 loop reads CASSVATSGGQDEQFF. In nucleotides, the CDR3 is TGTGCCAGCAGCGTAGCCACTAGCGGGGGGCAAGATGAGCAGTTCTTC.

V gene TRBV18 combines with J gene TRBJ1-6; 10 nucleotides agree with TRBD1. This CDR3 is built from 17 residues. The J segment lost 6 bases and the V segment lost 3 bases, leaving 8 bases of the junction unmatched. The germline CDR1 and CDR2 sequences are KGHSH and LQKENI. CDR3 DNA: TGTGCCAGCTCACCGCTGGAAGGACAGGGGGTTAATTCACCCCTCCACTTT. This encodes CASSPLEGQGVNSPLHF.

CDR3 region: CASSQDLRRGNTGELFF. CDR3 DNA: TGTGCCAGCAGCCAAGATCTCCGACGGGGGAACACCGGGGAGCTGTTTTTT. This sequence joins TRBV4-2 and TRBJ2-2; D may be TRBD2 (5 bases). The V gene lost 0 bases and the J gene lost 1 base, with 12 bases spanning the gap. Germline V CDR1 and CDR2: LGHNA, YNFKEQ. CDR3 size: 17 residues.

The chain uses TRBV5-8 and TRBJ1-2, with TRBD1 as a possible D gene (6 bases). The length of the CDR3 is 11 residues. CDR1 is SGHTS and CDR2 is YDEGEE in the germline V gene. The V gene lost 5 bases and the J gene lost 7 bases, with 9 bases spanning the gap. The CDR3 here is CASRLTGGYTF. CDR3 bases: TGTGCCAGCAGATTGACAGGTGGCTACACCTTC.

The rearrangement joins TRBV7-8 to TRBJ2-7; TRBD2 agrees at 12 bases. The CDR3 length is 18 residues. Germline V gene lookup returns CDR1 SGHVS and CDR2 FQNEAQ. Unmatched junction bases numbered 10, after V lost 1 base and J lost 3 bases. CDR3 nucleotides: TGTGCCAGCAGCTTAGGGACCCCACTAGCGGGAGGATTCTACGAGCAGTACTTC. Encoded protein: CASSLGTPLAGGFYEQYF.

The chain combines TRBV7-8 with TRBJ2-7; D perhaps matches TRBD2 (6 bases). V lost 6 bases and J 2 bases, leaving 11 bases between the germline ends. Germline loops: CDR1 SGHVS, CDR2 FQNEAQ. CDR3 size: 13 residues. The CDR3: CASRFGTAYEQYF. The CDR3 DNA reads TGTGCCAGCAGGTTCGGGACTGCCTACGAGCAGTACTTC.

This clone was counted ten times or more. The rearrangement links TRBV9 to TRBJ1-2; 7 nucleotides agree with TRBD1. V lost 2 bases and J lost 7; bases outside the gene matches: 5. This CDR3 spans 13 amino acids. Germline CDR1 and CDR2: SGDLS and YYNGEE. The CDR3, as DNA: TGTGCCAGCAGCGTCGGGACAGCGGGTGGCTACACCTTC. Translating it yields CASSVGTAGGYTF.

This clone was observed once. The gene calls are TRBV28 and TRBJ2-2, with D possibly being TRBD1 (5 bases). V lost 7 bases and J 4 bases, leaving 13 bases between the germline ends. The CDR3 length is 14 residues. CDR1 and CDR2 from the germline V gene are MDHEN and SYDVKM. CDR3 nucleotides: TGTGCCAGCATTAGGGGATCGGGCACCGGGGAGCTGTTTTTT. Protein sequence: CASIRGSGTGELFF.

CDR3 sequence: CASSGGPGGSGANVLTF. For the CDR3, the DNA is TGTGCCAGCAGTGGAGGCCCGGGGGGCTCTGGGGCCAACGTCCTGACTTTC. The J gene is TRBJ2-6, the V gene TRBV2; 7 positions agree with TRBD2. The CDR3 consists of 17 residues. The V gene's germline CDR1 is SNHLY and CDR2 FYNNEI. The junction had 6 bases not matched to a gene; V was cut back by 4 bases and J by 0 bases.